The TCR beta chain described here comes from a study of tumor and adjacent non-tumor tissue in lung cancer. About the research overall: The cohort had around twelve adenocarcinoma, a couple of squamous cell and 1 small cell patients.

A modified ARM-PCR protocol with three rounds of nested PCR amplified TCRbeta. TCRdb re-derived calls from the multiplex PCR reads in MiXCR, one entry per CDR3 protein. The repertoire consists of approximately 90,000 distinct CDR3 sequences, with about 67% occurring once and the leading ten covering around 20%. Points on this clonotype: The antigen remains unidentified. Germline is not matched at one junction end, which may reflect a read error.

The template was RNA from unsorted bulk tissue. General study points: Compared with tumor, normal lung showed significantly lower TCR diversity. Normal lung showed higher cumulative top 100 clone frequency than tumor.

From germline, CDR1 is MNHEY and CDR2 SVGEGT. The CDR3 has 14 residues. The chain recombines TRBV6-2 or TRBV6-3 with TRBJ2-1; D is possibly TRBD2 (6 bases). The specimen sequenced was lung tumor tissue. The origin of this receptor is a man in his 60s with non-small cell lung cancer. DNA of the CDR3: TGTGACAGCAGCGGGTCGGGCAGCTACAATGAGCAGTTCTTC. Its protein is CDSSGSGSYNEQFF.